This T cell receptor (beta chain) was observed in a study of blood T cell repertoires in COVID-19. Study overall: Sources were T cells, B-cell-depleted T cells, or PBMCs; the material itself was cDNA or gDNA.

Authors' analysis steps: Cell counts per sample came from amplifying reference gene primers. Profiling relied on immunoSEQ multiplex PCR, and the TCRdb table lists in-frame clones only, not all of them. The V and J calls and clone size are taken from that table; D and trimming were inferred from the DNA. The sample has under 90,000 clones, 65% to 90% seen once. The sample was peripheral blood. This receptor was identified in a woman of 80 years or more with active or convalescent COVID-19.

The CDR3 is CASTPSGGGLTEAFF. The DNA for the CDR3 is TGTGCCAGTACCCCCTCAGGGGGCGGACTCACTGAAGCTTTCTTT. The genes are TRBV19 and TRBJ1-1, with 8 bases identical to TRBD1. Trimming at V came to 7 bases and at J to 4 bases, leaving 11 bases not matched to a gene. Germline V gives CDR1 LNHDA, CDR2 SQIVND (reference sequence). The CDR3 runs to 15 residues.